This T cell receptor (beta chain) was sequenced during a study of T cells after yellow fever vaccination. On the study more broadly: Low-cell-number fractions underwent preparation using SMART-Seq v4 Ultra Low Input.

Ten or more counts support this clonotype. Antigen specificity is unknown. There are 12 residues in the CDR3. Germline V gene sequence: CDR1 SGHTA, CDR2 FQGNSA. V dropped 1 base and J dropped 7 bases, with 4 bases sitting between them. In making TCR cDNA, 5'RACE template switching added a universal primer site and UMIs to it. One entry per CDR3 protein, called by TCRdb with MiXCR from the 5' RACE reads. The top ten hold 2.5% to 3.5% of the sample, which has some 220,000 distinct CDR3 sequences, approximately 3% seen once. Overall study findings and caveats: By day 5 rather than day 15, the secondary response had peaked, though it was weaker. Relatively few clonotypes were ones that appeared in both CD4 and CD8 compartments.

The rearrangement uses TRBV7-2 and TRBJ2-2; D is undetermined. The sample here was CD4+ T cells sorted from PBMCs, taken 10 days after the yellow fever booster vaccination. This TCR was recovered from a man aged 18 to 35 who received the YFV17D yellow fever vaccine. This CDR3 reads CASSLGIGELFF. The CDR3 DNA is TGTGCCAGCAGCTTAGGGATCGGGGAGCTGTTTTTT. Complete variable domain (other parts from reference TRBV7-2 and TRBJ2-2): GAGVSQSPSNKVTEKGKDVELRCDPISGHTALYWYRQSLGQGLEFLIYFQGNSAPDKSGLPSDRFSAERTGGSVSTLTIQRTQQEDSAVYLCASSLGIGELFFGEGSRLTVL.